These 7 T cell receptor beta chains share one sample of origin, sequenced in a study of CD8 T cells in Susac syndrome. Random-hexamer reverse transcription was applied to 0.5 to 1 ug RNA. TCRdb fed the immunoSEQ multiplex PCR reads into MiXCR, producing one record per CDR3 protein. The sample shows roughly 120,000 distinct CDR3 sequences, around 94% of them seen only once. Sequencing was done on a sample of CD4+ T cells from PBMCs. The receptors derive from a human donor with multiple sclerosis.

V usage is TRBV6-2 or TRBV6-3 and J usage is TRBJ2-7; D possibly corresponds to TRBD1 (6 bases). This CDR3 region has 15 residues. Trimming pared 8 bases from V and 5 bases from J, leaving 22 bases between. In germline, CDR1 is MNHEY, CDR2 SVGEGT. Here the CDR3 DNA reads TGTGCCAGCTCCTCAGGGGTCGGTGGGAGCAACGAGCAGTACTTC. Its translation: CASSSGVGGSNEQYF.

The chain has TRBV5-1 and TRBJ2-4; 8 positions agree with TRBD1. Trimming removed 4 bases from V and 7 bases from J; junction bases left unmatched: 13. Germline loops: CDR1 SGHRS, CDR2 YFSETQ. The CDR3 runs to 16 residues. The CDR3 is CASSAQGASQINIQYF. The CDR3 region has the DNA TGCGCCAGCAGCGCCCAGGGGGCTTCCCAGATCAACATTCAGTACTTC. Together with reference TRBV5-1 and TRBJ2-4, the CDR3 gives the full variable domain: KAGVTQTPRYLIKTRGQQVTLSCSPISGHRSVSWYQQTPGQGLQFLFEYFSETQRNKGNFPGRFSGRQFSNSRSEMNVSTLELGDSALYLCASSAQGASQINIQYFGAGTRLSVL.

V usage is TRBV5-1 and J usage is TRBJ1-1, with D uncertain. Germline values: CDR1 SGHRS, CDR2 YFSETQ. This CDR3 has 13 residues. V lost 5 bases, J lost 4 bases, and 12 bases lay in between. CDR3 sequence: CASSETSGTEAFF. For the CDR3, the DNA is TGCGCCAGCAGTGAAACGAGCGGCACTGAAGCTTTCTTT.

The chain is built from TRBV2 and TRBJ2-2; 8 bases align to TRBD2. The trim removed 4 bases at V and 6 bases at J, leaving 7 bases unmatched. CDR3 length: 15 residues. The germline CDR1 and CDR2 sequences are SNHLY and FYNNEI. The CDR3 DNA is TGTGCCAGCAGTGGTCCAGCGGGGGCTGCCGGGGAGCTGTTTTTT. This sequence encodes CASSGPAGAAGELFF.

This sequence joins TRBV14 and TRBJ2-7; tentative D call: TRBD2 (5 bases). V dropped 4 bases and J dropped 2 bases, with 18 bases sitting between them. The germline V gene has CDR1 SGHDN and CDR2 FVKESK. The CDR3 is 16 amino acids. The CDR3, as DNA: TGTGCCAGCAGCCCGGGGTTTGAACTGGGCGCCTACGAGCAGTACTTC. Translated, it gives CASSPGFELGAYEQYF. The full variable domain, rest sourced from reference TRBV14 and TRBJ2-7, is EAGVTQFPSHSVIEKGQTVTLRCDPISGHDNLYWYRRVMGKEIKFLLHFVKESKQDESGMPNNRFLAERTGGTYSTLKVQPAELEDSGVYFCASSPGFELGAYEQYFGPGTRLTVT.

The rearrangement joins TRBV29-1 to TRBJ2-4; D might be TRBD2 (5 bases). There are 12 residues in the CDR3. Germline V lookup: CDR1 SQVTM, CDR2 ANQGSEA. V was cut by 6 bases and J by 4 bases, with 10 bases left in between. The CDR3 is CSVGLAKNIQYF. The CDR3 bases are TGCAGCGTCGGGCTAGCAAAAAACATTCAGTACTTC.

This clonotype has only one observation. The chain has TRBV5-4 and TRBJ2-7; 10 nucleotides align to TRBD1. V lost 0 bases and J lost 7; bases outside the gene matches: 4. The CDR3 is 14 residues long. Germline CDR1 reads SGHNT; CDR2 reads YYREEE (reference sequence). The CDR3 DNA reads TGTGCCAGCAGCTTGGGGGGACAGGGGCGGGAGCAGTACTTC. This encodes CASSLGGQGREQYF.